This is a list of T cell receptor beta chains from one sample in a study of blood T cell repertoires in COVID-19. Repertoires were generated with immunoSEQ multiplex PCR, while TCRdb's copy carries only in-frame clones and drops some. The sample yields about 49,000 clones, about 88% seen once. The sequencing sample was made of peripheral blood. The receptors originated from a man aged 40-50 years with active COVID-19. The CDR3 runs from the conserved cysteine through the conserved F or W. The D gene is left open where the match is weak. The listing skips clone size in some rows; elsewhere it reads once, few, many or a size class.

size,J,V,D,CDR3,DNA
-,TRBJ2-5,TRBV7-2,TRBD2,CASSPGGEETQYF,TGTGCCAGCAGCCCGGGGGGGGAAGAGACCCAGTACTTC
-,TRBJ1-5,TRBV10-2,-,CASSDVDTYQPQHF,TGCGCCAGCAGTGATGTGGACACTTATCAGCCCCAGCATTTT
-,TRBJ2-3,TRBV2,TRBD1,CASSIPGTEDTDTQYF,TGTGCCAGCAGTATTCCCGGGACAGAAGACACAGATACGCAGTATTTT
-,TRBJ1-2,TRBV28,TRBD1,CASSFFDRVYGYTF,TGTGCCAGCAGTTTCTTCGACAGGGTTTATGGCTACACCTTC
-,TRBJ2-1,TRBV28,-,CASSLSSESYNEQFF,TGTGCCAGCAGCCTTTCTAGCGAGAGTTACAATGAGCAGTTCTTC
-,TRBJ2-1,TRBV10-3,TRBD2,CAISESFWTSGDSYNEQFF,TGTGCCATCAGTGAGTCTTTCTGGACTAGCGGGGACTCCTACAATGAGCAGTTCTTC
-,TRBJ2-1,TRBV13,TRBD2,CASSLGRTSGMYEQFF,TGTGCCAGCAGCTTAGGCCGGACTAGCGGGATGTATGAGCAGTTCTTC
-,TRBJ2-1,TRBV27,-,CASSPEGSSYNEQFF,TGTGCCAGCAGCCCGGAGGGAAGCTCCTACAATGAGCAGTTCTTC
-,TRBJ2-1,TRBV6-5,-,CASILGEQFF,TGTGCCAGCATTCTCGGGGAGCAGTTCTTC
-,TRBJ2-7,TRBV28,TRBD2,CASSALGGAPYEQYF,TGTGCCAGCAGTGCTCTCGGGGGGGCCCCCTACGAGCAGTACTTC
-,TRBJ1-2,TRBV10-3,-,CAISDIGGGGYTF,TGTGCCATCAGTGATATTGGGGGCGGTGGCTACACCTTC
-,TRBJ1-1,TRBV3-1/TRBV3-2,TRBD1,CASKQGVEAFF,TGTGCCAGCAAACAGGGGGTTGAAGCTTTCTTT
-,TRBJ1-1,TRBV12-3/TRBV12-4,-,CASSLRRTEAFF,TGTGCCAGCAGTTTACGGAGGACTGAAGCTTTCTTT
-,TRBJ1-4,TRBV6-5,-,CASSRRRGGEKLFF,TGTGCCAGCAGTCGACGGAGGGGAGGTGAAAAACTGTTTTTT
-,TRBJ2-5,TRBV2,TRBD2,CASLGVGGAQETQYF,TGTGCCTCCCTCGGGGTGGGAGGGGCCCAAGAGACCCAGTACTTC
-,TRBJ1-2,TRBV30,-,CAWSPQVTHYGYTF,TGTGCCTGGAGTCCACAGGTTACTCATTATGGCTACACCTTC
once,TRBJ2-1,TRBV7-9,-,CASSLPTAQDNEQFF,TGTGCCAGCAGCTTACCCACAGCCCAGGACAATGAGCAGTTCTTC
-,TRBJ1-1,TRBV27,-,CASSWGGIGTEAFF,TGTGCCAGCAGCTGGGGGGGGATTGGGACTGAAGCTTTCTTT
-,TRBJ1-1,TRBV19,-,CASSTRDMRDTEAFF,TGTGCCAGTAGTACCCGGGACATGCGGGACACTGAAGCTTTCTTT
-,TRBJ2-7,TRBV10-3,-,CAISDTGILPYEQYF,TGTGCCATCAGTGACACCGGTATCCTGCCCTACGAGCAGTACTTC
few,TRBJ1-5,TRBV11-2,TRBD1,CASSNTGTENQPQHF,TGTGCCAGCAGCAACACCGGGACAGAGAATCAGCCCCAGCATTTT
-,TRBJ2-3,TRBV20-1,-,CSASTSIYTFTDTQYF,TGCAGTGCTAGTACGTCTATTTATACTTTCACAGATACGCAGTATTTT
-,TRBJ2-2,TRBV11-2,-,CASPLPGTGELFF,TGTGCCAGCCCCCTCCCGGGCACCGGGGAGCTGTTTTTT
few,TRBJ1-1,TRBV19,-,CASALGRNTEAFF,TGTGCCAGTGCCCTAGGGAGAAACACTGAAGCTTTCTTT
-,TRBJ2-7,TRBV6-5,TRBD2,CASSPSGNSYEQYF,TGTGCCAGCTCCCCTAGCGGGAATTCGTACGAGCAGTACTTC
-,TRBJ2-1,TRBV9,-,CASSPLPLDNEQFF,TGTGCCAGCAGCCCCCTTCCCCTTGACAATGAGCAGTTCTTC
-,TRBJ1-1,TRBV27,-,CASSPISAGLVNTEAFF,TGTGCCAGCAGTCCTATATCGGCAGGGTTGGTGAACACTGAAGCTTTCTTT
-,TRBJ2-3,TRBV9,-,CASCRGLATDTQYF,TGTGCCAGTTGTCGGGGACTTGCAACAGATACGCAGTATTTT
-,TRBJ2-1,TRBV5-5,-,CASSLGGRLNEQFF,TGTGCCAGCAGCTTGGGGGGGCGCCTCAATGAGCAGTTCTTC
-,TRBJ2-5,TRBV10-3,-,CAISWGQGFEETQYF,TGTGCCATCAGTTGGGGGCAGGGCTTTGAAGAGACCCAGTACTTC
-,TRBJ2-3,TRBV27,TRBD1,CASSAIGGWEDTQYF,TGTGCCAGCAGTGCGATAGGGGGCTGGGAAGATACGCAGTATTTT
-,TRBJ2-3,TRBV27,TRBD2,CASSLGASGRFSTDTQYF,TGTGCCAGCAGTTTGGGGGCTAGCGGGAGATTCAGCACAGATACGCAGTATTTT
-,TRBJ2-3,TRBV5-1,-,CASSPGWGDTDTQYF,TGCGCCAGCAGCCCGGGGTGGGGAGACACAGATACGCAGTATTTT
-,TRBJ1-1,TRBV12-3/TRBV12-4,-,CASSSGARTEAFF,TGTGCCAGCAGTAGTGGGGCAAGGACTGAAGCTTTCTTT
-,TRBJ2-5,TRBV7-6,-,CASSPPADQETQYF,TGTGCCAGCAGCCCGCCTGCAGACCAAGAGACCCAGTACTTC
-,TRBJ1-3,TRBV7-9,-,CASSLGSTDTIYF,TGTGCCAGCAGCCTCGGGAGTACCGACACCATATATTTT
-,TRBJ2-7,TRBV5-8,-,CASSYRDLVSYEQYF,TGTGCCAGCAGTTACCGGGACTTAGTTTCCTACGAGCAGTACTTC
-,TRBJ1-6,TRBV7-3,TRBD1,CASSVGQGNNSPLHF,TGTGCCAGCAGCGTTGGACAGGGTAACAATTCACCCCTCCACTTT
-,TRBJ1-5,TRBV23-1,-,CANQAVNQPQHF,TGCGCCAACCAGGCAGTTAATCAGCCCCAGCATTTT
-,TRBJ2-2,TRBV6-6,TRBD2,CASSYRLAGGGELFF,TGTGCCAGCAGTTATAGACTAGCGGGAGGCGGGGAGCTGTTTTTT
-,TRBJ1-6,TRBV6-1,-,CASSEARGAHNSPLHF,TGTGCCAGCAGTGAAGCGCGGGGGGCGCACAATTCACCCCTCCACTTT
-,TRBJ2-5,TRBV10-1,TRBD2,CASSPGTSAEETQYF,TGCGCCAGCAGCCCCGGGACTAGCGCTGAAGAGACCCAGTACTTC
-,TRBJ2-5,TRBV5-5,TRBD2,CASSLGGRGQETQYF,TGTGCCAGCAGCTTGGGCGGGAGGGGACAAGAGACCCAGTACTTC
-,TRBJ1-2,TRBV9,-,CASSADSRSYGYTF,TGTGCCAGCAGCGCGGACAGTCGATCCTATGGCTACACCTTC
-,TRBJ2-2,TRBV25-1,TRBD1,CASSDSGQGAPGELFF,TGTGCCAGCAGTGATTCCGGACAGGGGGCCCCCGGGGAGCTGTTTTTT
-,TRBJ2-1,TRBV9,-,CASSVDAGLNEQFF,TGTGCCAGCAGCGTAGACGCGGGGCTCAATGAGCAGTTCTTC
-,TRBJ1-1,TRBV29-1,TRBD1,CSAGVQGRNTEAFF,TGCAGCGCCGGCGTACAGGGGAGGAACACTGAAGCTTTCTTT
-,TRBJ2-5,TRBV5-1,-,CASSSSVEETQYF,TGCGCCAGCAGCTCTAGCGTCGAAGAGACCCAGTACTTC
-,TRBJ2-7,TRBV15,-,CATSREAVSYEQYF,TGTGCCACCAGCAGAGAAGCGGTCTCCTACGAGCAGTACTTC
-,TRBJ1-4,TRBV6-5,TRBD1,CASSSRTGREEKLFF,TGTGCCAGCAGCTCTCGGACAGGGCGGGAGGAAAAACTGTTTTTT
-,TRBJ2-7,TRBV19,-,CASSSSFSSYEQYF,TGTGCCAGTAGTTCTAGCTTCTCCTCCTACGAGCAGTACTTC
-,TRBJ1-4,TRBV28,-,CASSIRLVTAEKLFF,TGTGCCAGCAGTATTCGGCTCGTGACAGCTGAAAAACTGTTTTTT
-,TRBJ2-3,TRBV19,-,CASSMSANTDTQYF,TGTGCCAGTAGTATGTCAGCGAACACAGATACGCAGTATTTT
once,TRBJ1-1,TRBV7-2,TRBD1,CASSRDRVGTEAFF,TGTGCCAGCAGTCGGGACAGGGTCGGCACTGAAGCTTTCTTT
few,TRBJ2-3,TRBV4-1,-,CASRLRGARTDTQYF,TGCGCCAGCAGGCTCCGGGGGGCGAGGACAGATACGCAGTATTTT
-,TRBJ2-5,TRBV21-1,-,CASSKKTGVIEGTQYF,TGTGCCAGCAGCAAAAAAACGGGGGTAATAGAGGGGACCCAGTACTTC
-,TRBJ2-2,TRBV19,-,CASSITSANTGELFF,TGTGCCAGTAGTATAACCAGCGCTAACACCGGGGAGCTGTTTTTT
-,TRBJ1-1,TRBV27,-,CASSLSQTMNTEAFF,TGTGCCAGCAGTTTGTCCCAAACAATGAACACTGAAGCTTTCTTT
-,TRBJ1-5,TRBV3-1/TRBV3-2,-,CASSQEGGFIQPQHF,TGTGCCAGCAGCCAAGAAGGCGGGTTCATCCAGCCCCAGCATTTT
-,TRBJ1-4,TRBV4-1,TRBD1,CASSQDWTGPNEKLFF,TGCGCCAGCAGCCAAGACTGGACAGGTCCTAATGAAAAACTGTTTTTT